These 10 T cell receptor beta chains came from one sample sequenced in a study of regulatory T cells in long-lasting Graves disease. Arm-PCR of CDR3 regions and iRepertoire HTBI primers were used to build TCR beta libraries. Each CDR3 protein is one row after TCRdb ran MiXCR on the multiplex PCR reads. The sample holds some 250,000 distinct CDR3 sequences, about 17% seen once. Time point of the sample: newly diagnosed GD, antithyroid drugs for less than 3 months. PBMC-derived RNA was used for the TCR library. The sample was also reused in another study, on T cells in Graves' hyperthyroidism and ophthalmopathy.

The sample in question was peripheral blood mononuclear cells (PBMCs), obtained at new diagnosis, from a patient treated with antithyroid drugs. The receptors were sampled from a woman aged 25 to 45 with Graves disease.

This clonotype came up many times. The V call is TRBV19, the J call TRBJ1-1, with a possible D match to TRBD1 (6 bases). V was clipped by 4 bases and J by 6 bases, with 12 bases between them. The CDR3 has 13 amino acids. Germline CDR1 reads LNHDA; CDR2 reads SQIVND (reference sequence). The CDR3 DNA reads as TGTGCCAGTAGTACCGGGACAAAGGCTGAAGCTTTCTTT. Translating gives CASSTGTKAEAFF. Full variable domain (missing parts from reference TRBV19 and TRBJ1-1): DGGITQSPKYLFRKEGQNVTLSCEQNLNHDAMYWYRQDPGQGLRLIYYSQIVNDFQKGDIAEGYSVSREKKESFPLTVTSAQKNPTAFYLCASSTGTKAEAFFGQGTRLTVV.

This clonotype came up many times. The chain recombines TRBV20-1 with TRBJ2-7; D is tentatively TRBD1 or TRBD2 (5 bases each). The CDR3 is 16 amino acids. The germline V gene encodes CDR1 DFQATT and CDR2 SNEGSKA (reference sequence). The V gene lost 7 bases and the J gene lost 0 bases, with 22 bases spanning the gap. Here the CDR3 reads CSVITRARGSSYEQYF. The CDR3 DNA follows: TGCAGTGTCATCACGCGGGCGAGGGGAAGCTCCTACGAGCAGTACTTC.

The genes are TRBV5-5 and TRBJ2-5; D is unresolved. The V gene's germline CDR1 is SGHKS and CDR2 YYEKEE (reference sequence). Between the trimmed V and J ends, which lost 0 bases and 0 bases, there was a span of 15 bases. The CDR3 sequence is 17 residues long. The CDR3 loop is CASSLALWLRDQETQYF. The CDR3 region has the DNA TGTGCCAGCAGCTTGGCTCTCTGGTTACGGGACCAAGAGACCCAGTACTTC.

The table lists this clonotype with many counts. The chain links TRBV7-2 to TRBJ2-2, with TRBD1 matching 8 bases. The CDR3 sequence is 15 residues long. CDR1 and CDR2 from the germline V gene are SGHTA and FQGNSA. J gave up 3 bases and V 6 bases, and 6 bases lay outside the gene matches. In DNA form, the CDR3 reads TGTGCCAGCAGGCCTACAGGGGGTTACACCGGGGAGCTGTTTTTT. This gives the protein CASRPTGGYTGELFF.

The chain recombines TRBV2 with TRBJ2-1; TRBD1 aligns across 7 bases. The CDR3 spans 14 residues. Germline lookup yields CDR1 SNHLY and CDR2 FYNNEI. Trimming took 7 bases from V and 3 from J; bases not matched to a gene: 6. In DNA, the CDR3 is TGTGCCAGCAAAGGGGACAGATACTACAATGAGCAGTTCTTC. Protein sequence: CASKGDRYYNEQFF. Combining the CDR3 with reference TRBV2 and TRBJ2-1 gives the whole variable domain EPEVTQTPSHQVTQMGQEVILRCVPISNHLYFYWYRQILGQKVEFLVSFYNNEISEKSEIFDDQFSVERPDGSNFTLKIRSTKLEDSAMYFCASKGDRYYNEQFFGPGTRLTVL.

This clonotype was counted a few times. The rearrangement joins TRBV19 to TRBJ1-2, with TRBD1 matching over 8 bases. CDR3 length equals 13 residues. In germline, CDR1 is LNHDA, CDR2 SQIVND (reference sequence). V shed 9 bases and J 2 bases; nucleotides not matched to a gene: 5. CDR3 in amino acids: CASQDRVNYGYTF. CDR3 DNA: TGTGCCAGCCAGGACAGGGTCAACTATGGCTACACCTTC.

The gene calls are TRBV24-1 and TRBJ2-7; no clear D. V lost 2 bases and J lost 2, with 0 bases in between. The CDR3 has 11 residues. Germline assignment: CDR1 KGHDR and CDR2 SFDVKD. The CDR3 reads CATSDSYEQYF. The CDR3 DNA is TGTGCCACCAGTGATTCCTACGAGCAGTACTTC.

This clonotype came up many times. The gene calls are TRBV14 and TRBJ2-7; possibly TRBD2 for D (6 bases). Germline CDR1 SGHDN, CDR2 FVKESK. Trimming removed 1 base at V and 2 bases at J, with 15 bases between. CDR3 length equals 16 residues. CDR3 nucleotides: TGTGCCAGCAGCCAAGTAGGTAGCGGCCTTACCTACGAGCAGTACTTC. Protein sequence: CASSQVGSGLTYEQYF.

A note on this clonotype: This may be a read error, as it is one base from a much larger clone. Given the absence of the conserved phenylalanine or tryptophan at the CDR3 end, a read error is likely. The chain joins TRBV29-1 to TRBJ1-1, with 7 positions matching TRBD1. With 4 bases clipped from V and 5 bases from J, the junction kept 10 bases outside the gene matches. CDR1 SQVTM and CDR2 ANQGSEA come from the germline V gene. The CDR3 has 14 residues. CDR3 nucleotide sequence: TGCAGCGTTGCGAATGGGGCAGGGGGAACTGAAGCTTTCCTT. Translation: CSVANGAGGTEAFL.

The chain uses TRBV7-9 and TRBJ1-6; tentatively, D is TRBD1 (5 bases). V was clipped by 5 bases and J by 10 bases, with 18 bases between them. The CDR3 is made up of 15 amino acids. The germline V gene has CDR1 SEHNR and CDR2 FQNEAQ (reference sequence). This CDR3 reads CASSPTGTVSSPLHF. In nucleotides, the CDR3 is TGTGCCAGCAGCCCAACCGGGACCGTGTCCTCACCCCTCCACTTT.